The 18 T cell receptor beta chains listed next were all sequenced from one sample in a study of blood T cell repertoires in COVID-19. Using immunoSEQ multiplex PCR, the repertoire was profiled, and TCRdb retains in-frame clones only, with some absent. The table includes roughly 330,000 clones, over 75% detected once. The source material was peripheral blood. The origin of the receptors is a woman between 50 and 59 years old with active or convalescent COVID-19.

This rearrangement joins TRBV5-4 to TRBJ2-2; D unresolved. Per germline, CDR1 SGHNT and CDR2 YYREEE (reference sequence). V lost 4 bases and J lost 6, with 10 bases in between. The CDR3 totals 13 residues. The CDR3 nucleotides are TGTGCCAGCAGCCTAGACGGATCCGGGGAGCTGTTTTTT. Protein product: CASSLDGSGELFF.

J is TRBJ1-1 and V is TRBV27; no firm D call. Per germline, CDR1 MNHEY and CDR2 SMNVEV (reference sequence). V gave up 3 bases and J gave up 4 bases, with 9 bases separating them. CDR3 length: 13 residues. The CDR3 loop is CASSFSEGTEAFF. As DNA, the CDR3 is TGTGCCAGCAGTTTTTCCGAGGGCACTGAAGCTTTCTTT.

On this clone: A far larger clone lies a single base away; this is likely a read error. This sequence joins TRBV7-3 and TRBJ1-1; the D gene is possibly TRBD1 (5 bases). CDR3 size: 13 residues. CDR1 SGHTA and CDR2 FQGTGA come from the germline V gene. Trimming left V 3 bases short and J 5 bases short, with 10 bases between. The CDR3 DNA reads as TGTGCCAGCAGCTTTGGGGGAGGAACTGAAGCTTTCTTT. This codes for CASSFGGGTEAFF.

The chain uses TRBV27 and TRBJ1-2, with TRBD1 as a possible D gene (5 bases). The CDR3 consists of 14 residues. Germline lookup yields CDR1 MNHEY and CDR2 SMNVEV (reference sequence). Trimming removed 0 bases at V and 2 bases at J, with 7 bases between. CDR3 sequence reads: CASSLSGANYGYTF. CDR3 in DNA: TGTGCCAGCAGTTTATCAGGGGCGAACTATGGCTACACCTTC.

The chain employs TRBV6-1 and TRBJ2-1; 9 bases are shared with TRBD1. This CDR3 is 17 amino acids long. Germline V gene sequence: CDR1 MNHNS, CDR2 SASEGT. V lost 4 bases to trimming and J lost 3 bases; unmatched junction nucleotides: 10. CDR3 protein: CASSAKGTGFLYNEQFF. DNA for the CDR3: TGTGCCAGCAGTGCAAAAGGGACAGGGTTCCTCTACAATGAGCAGTTCTTC.

Details on this clone: Other DNA sequences in this specimen translate into the identical CDR3. The rearrangement joins TRBV18 to TRBJ1-2, with D perhaps TRBD1 (5 bases). V lost 2 bases to trimming and J lost 7 bases, with 11 bases between them. Germline values: CDR1 KGHSH, CDR2 LQKENI. This CDR3 comprises 13 residues. The CDR3 nucleotides read TGTGCCAGCTCACCAACGGGGGAGGTTGGCTACACCTTC. As protein: CASSPTGEVGYTF.

Points on this clone: The same CDR3 also results from other DNA sequences found in this sample. J is TRBJ1-3 and V is TRBV6-2 or TRBV6-3; 7 bases match TRBD1. The ends lost 6 bases at V and 0 bases at J; junction bases unmatched: 8. This CDR3 has 16 amino acids. Germline loops: CDR1 MNHEY, CDR2 SVGEGT. CDR3 sequence reads: CASSPDRAHSGNTIYF. The DNA for the CDR3 is TGTGCCAGCAGCCCAGACAGGGCCCACTCTGGAAACACCATATATTTT.

The chain couples TRBV19 to TRBJ1-6, with D perhaps matching TRBD1 (6 bases). Germline assignment: CDR1 LNHDA and CDR2 SQIVND (reference sequence). The CDR3 is made up of 14 amino acids. With 8 bases removed from V and 0 bases from J, the gap between germline ends came to 8 bases. This chain's CDR3 is CASRGASYNSPLHF. In nucleotides, the CDR3 is TGTGCCAGTCGGGGGGCCTCCTATAATTCACCCCTCCACTTT.

The chain couples TRBV11-2 to TRBJ2-7; TRBD1 aligns across 8 bases. The CDR3 covers 14 residues. Germline-derived CDR1 and CDR2 are SGHAT and FQNNGV. Unmatched junction bases numbered 9, after V lost 8 bases and J lost 3 bases. The CDR3 loop reads CASGPRTGNYEQYF. In nucleotides, the CDR3 is TGTGCCAGCGGCCCTAGGACAGGGAACTACGAGCAGTACTTC.

Remarks on this clone: The limits of the CDR3 on the DNA are not certain, so only TCRdb's listed CDR3 is given. J is TRBJ2-1 and V is TRBV7-2; the table's D call TRBD1 went unverified against the DNA. Germline CDR1 SGHTA, CDR2 FQGNSA. The CDR3 totals 14 residues, both ends included. Here the CDR3 reads CASSLVGTGTNKFF.

This clone has only a few counts. J is TRBJ1-1 and V is TRBV18; D gene ambiguous. Trimming took 3 bases from V and 3 from J, leaving 11 bases between them. Germline V lookup: CDR1 KGHSH, CDR2 LQKENI. The CDR3 is 14 residues long. The CDR3 loop reads CASSPHNRDTEAFF. The CDR3 nucleotides are TGTGCCAGCTCACCCCACAACAGAGACACTGAAGCTTTCTTT.

The gene calls are TRBV19 and TRBJ1-1, with TRBD1 matching 8 bases. Germline V lookup: CDR1 LNHDA, CDR2 SQIVND (reference sequence). V trimming: 6 bases; J trimming: 4 bases; junction bases outside the gene matches: 13. The CDR3 loop spans 16 amino acids. The DNA of the CDR3 is TGTGCCAGTAGGGGTTCTTCCCTCGACAGGGGCACTGAAGCTTTCTTT. Translated, it gives CASRGSSLDRGTEAFF.

This clone was seen only once. The chain uses TRBV6-2 or TRBV6-3 and TRBJ2-7; D uncertain. This CDR3 spans 13 amino acids. CDR1 and CDR2 (germline): MNHEY, SVGEGT. V lost 2 bases and J lost 4, with 9 bases in between. For the CDR3, the DNA is TGTGCCAGCAGTTACCACTTAGAATACGAGCAGTACTTC. This sequence encodes CASSYHLEYEQYF.

The chain has TRBV10-2 and TRBJ1-2, with D possibly matching TRBD1 (6 bases). With 6 bases removed from V and 4 bases from J, the gap between germline ends came to 15 bases. CDR1 WSHSY and CDR2 SAAADI come from the germline V gene. The CDR3 consists of 14 residues. The CDR3 DNA sequence: TGCGCCAGCAGATCAGGACAGATAAGCTATGGCTACACCTTC. Translating it yields CASRSGQISYGYTF.

The chain combines TRBV6-6 with TRBJ2-7, with 9 positions matching TRBD1. CDR3 length: 15 amino acids. Trimming removed 5 bases from V and 0 bases from J; junction bases left unmatched: 5. Germline CDR1 is MNHNY and CDR2 is SVGAGI (reference sequence). CDR3 residues: CASSRGQGPSYEQYF. The CDR3 coding sequence is TGTGCCAGCAGTAGAGGACAGGGGCCCTCCTACGAGCAGTACTTC.

V usage is TRBV6-5 and J usage is TRBJ1-4; a weak D match, TRBD1 (6 bases). The CDR3 extends over 14 amino acids. Trimming shortened V by 2 bases and J by 7 bases, and 11 bases separated the two germline ends. From germline, CDR1 is MNHEY and CDR2 SVGAGI. The CDR3 region has the DNA TGTGCCAGCAGTTACGGAACAGGGCGTGAAAAACTGTTTTTT. Translated: CASSYGTGREKLFF.

The chain is built from TRBV5-4 and TRBJ1-5, with D hard to call. Germline V lookup: CDR1 SGHNT, CDR2 YYREEE (reference sequence). Deletions cut 0 bases from V and 7 bases from J, with 11 bases between. The CDR3 extends over 14 amino acids. CDR3 DNA sequence: TGTGCCAGCAGCTTGGGGGCGGGAGGGCAGCCCCAGCATTTT. Translation gives CASSLGAGGQPQHF. Full variable domain (missing parts from reference TRBV5-4 and TRBJ1-5): ETGVTQSPTHLIKTRGQQVTLRCSSQSGHNTVSWYQQALGQGPQFIFQYYREEENGRGNFPPRFSGLQFPNYSSELNVNALELDDSALYLCASSLGAGGQPQHFGDGTRLSIL.

This rearrangement joins TRBV25-1 to TRBJ1-3; maybe TRBD1 (6 bases). The germline CDR1 and CDR2 sequences are MGHDK and SYGVNS. Trimming stripped 3 bases from V and 3 bases from J, with 15 bases between. CDR3 size: 16 residues. The CDR3 is CASSDHHRVGGNTIYF. The CDR3 DNA reads TGTGCCAGCAGTGACCACCACAGGGTGGGTGGAAACACCATATATTTT.